The present TCR beta chain was sequenced within a study of beta chain features in type 1 diabetes. Sorted populations all had greater than 95% purity. TCRB transcripts that were expressed got sequenced, as all of the isolated RNA had been reverse transcribed. Method: immunoSEQ multiplex PCR; TCRdb's copy keeps in-frame clones and lacks some. The sample includes about 340,000 clones, roughly 14% of them seen just once. The CDR3 consists of 16 residues. From germline, CDR1 is LGHNA and CDR2 YSLEER. Deletions cut 4 bases from V and 0 bases from J, with 15 bases between. A note on this clone: Its antigen remains unknown.

The study, taken as a whole, reports: Shorter TCRB CDR3s, moderately but significantly so, marked every one of the four CD4+ subsets in Type 1 diabetes patients.

The chain recombines TRBV4-3 with TRBJ1-2, with D uncertain. Specimen: naive CD4+ T cells from blood. This clonotype originated in a woman aged 18-29 years with type 1 diabetes. The CDR3 nucleotides read TGCGCCAGCAGCCCAGAATCGGGAGGTACTAACTATGGCTACACCTTC. Translation gives CASSPESGGTNYGYTF.